This TCR beta chain was observed in a study of T cell responses to AZD1222 COVID-19 vaccine (dated by TCRdb to the early 2020s). Background on the whole study: A total of approximately 240 trial participants underwent TCR sequencing, of whom 207 received two doses of AZD1222 and about 25 received two doses of the MenACWY control vaccine. Trial participants were enrolled by age into subgroups of 18-55, 56-69 and 70-plus years, and around 150, 29 and 61 TCR-sequenced participants, respectively, were included in these subgroups. The investigation overall reported the following: Participants were mostly white British and included more females than males, and it was suggested by the authors that clonal diversity may have been underestimated. In the small 56-69-year group, the increase in depth fell short of significance, most likely because of low power. No day 14 peak-response samples were available, so repertoires were characterized only after the peak T cell response. CD4 TCRs associated with the vaccine covered the entire spike protein, and the dominant responses were in regions 160-218 and 743-854. Reportedly, close to half of the unique spike-specific TCRs recognized epitopes lying outside the regions that are mutated in the B.1.351 and B.1.1.7 variants. Conclusions about previously exposed vaccinees are limited because only six or seven AZD1222 recipients were SARS-CoV-2 seropositive at baseline. Spike-specific TCR breadth and depth rose significantly after two AZD1222 doses compared with day 0 and with MenACWY recipients.

Sample time point, as interpreted from the label and publication: about 28 days (+/-7) after the second vaccine dose. Because spike-specific TCR depth and breadth did not differ between the two schedules, AZD1222 recipients who got a second dose at roughly 4 weeks were pooled with those who got a second dose at roughly 12 weeks. Vaccinee samples were obtained from the UK trials COV001 and COV002, which included a single-blind randomized controlled phase 2/3 trial of AZD1222 (ChAdOx1 nCoV-19) in healthy adults. Trial participant PBMC samples were collected at day 0 and day 28 after the second dose for TCRbeta chain sequencing. Looking up the germline V gene (reference sequence) yields CDR1 LNHDA and CDR2 SQIVND. From the cysteine up to the phenylalanine, the CDR3 has a length of 13 residues. Only the CDR3 portion is preserved as DNA: 39 bases, with reading frame beginning at the first base. The V end loses 1 base and the J end loses 1 base, and a stretch of 4 bases separates them.

Remarks on this clone: No cognate antigen has been identified for it. Base qualities are not at hand, and no much larger clone is one base apart. Other DNA sequences within the sample encode an identical CDR3.

The CDR3 regions of human TCRbeta chains were subjected to immunosequencing. For the original study's pipeline: TCRs in the repertoires were compared against a reference library of SARS-CoV-2-specific TCRs that had been generated with the MIRA antigen-specificity platform. Breadth was defined as the fraction of unique TCRs that were SARS-CoV-2-associated, and depth was defined as the fraction of total T cells that were SARS-CoV-2-associated. Using the MIRA data, each spike-specific TCR was assigned both to the spike region to which the TCR was reactive and to a CD4 or CD8 class. Log10-transformed breadth and depth values were compared by one-way ANOVA with Sidak's multiple comparisons tests. TCRdb took this table from immuneACCESS and kept in-frame rearrangements with V and J called. Such tables lack part of the clones; where checked against another copy, unresolved V genes explain under half of the gap, and the rest is unexplained. The D gene and trimming were derived from the DNA, and the V and J assignments and clone size from that table. The table for this sample lists over 100,000 clones; about 87% of them were counted only once. Together, the top ten hold roughly 4.4% of the sample.

This sequence originates from an adult who received the AZD1222 COVID-19 vaccine. The receptor chain draws on TRBV19 and TRBJ1-1, with the D gene not confidently named. The sequencing here drew on peripheral blood, taken 28 days after the second AZD1222 dose. The DNA is TGTGCCAGTAGTATAGGTCAGAACACTGAAGCTTTCTTT. The translation is CASSIGQNTEAFF.